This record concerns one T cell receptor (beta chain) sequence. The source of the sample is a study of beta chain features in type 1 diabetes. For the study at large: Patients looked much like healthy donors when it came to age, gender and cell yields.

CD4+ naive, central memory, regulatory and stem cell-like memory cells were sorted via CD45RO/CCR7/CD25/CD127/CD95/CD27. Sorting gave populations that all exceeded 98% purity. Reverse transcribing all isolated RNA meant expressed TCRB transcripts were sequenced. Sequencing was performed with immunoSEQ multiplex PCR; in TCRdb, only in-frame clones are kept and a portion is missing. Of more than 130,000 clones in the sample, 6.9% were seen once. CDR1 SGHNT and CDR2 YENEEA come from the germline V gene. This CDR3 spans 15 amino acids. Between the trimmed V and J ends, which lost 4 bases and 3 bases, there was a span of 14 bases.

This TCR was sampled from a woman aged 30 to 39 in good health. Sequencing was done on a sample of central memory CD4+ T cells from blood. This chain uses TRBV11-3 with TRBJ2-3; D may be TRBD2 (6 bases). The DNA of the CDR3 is TGTGCCAGCAGCTCGGGGCTAGCGAGGACAGATACGCAGTATTTT. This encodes CASSSGLARTDTQYF.